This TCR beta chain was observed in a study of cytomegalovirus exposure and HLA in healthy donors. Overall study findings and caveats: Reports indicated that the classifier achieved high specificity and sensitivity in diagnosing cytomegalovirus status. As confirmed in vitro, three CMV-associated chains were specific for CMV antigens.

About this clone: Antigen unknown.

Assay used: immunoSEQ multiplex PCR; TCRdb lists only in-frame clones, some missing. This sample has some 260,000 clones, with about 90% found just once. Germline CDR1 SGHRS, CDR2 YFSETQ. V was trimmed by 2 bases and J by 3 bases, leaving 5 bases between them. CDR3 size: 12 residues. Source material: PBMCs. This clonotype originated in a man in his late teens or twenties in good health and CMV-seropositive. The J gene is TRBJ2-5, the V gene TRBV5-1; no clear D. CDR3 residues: CASSFEEETQYF. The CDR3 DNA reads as TGCGCCAGCAGCTTTGAGGAAGAGACCCAGTACTTC.